Reported below is one TCR beta chain. Its specificity is not known. This sample stems from a study of identical twins. TCRdb reanalysed the 5' RACE reads using MiXCR and keeps one entry per CDR3 protein. The table has about 810,000 distinct CDR3 sequences, 10% to 15% seen once. Study results and caveats: There was more out-of-frame TCR alpha sharing in monozygotic twins than models estimated. Without tracking the same donors, conclusions rested on cross-sectional statistical analysis. Insertion counts were lower in abundant cord blood beta clonotypes, a trend that memory repertoires did not show. Excess sharing by twins proved weaker in beta out-of-frame sequences.

These data were also filed under a second study, of yellow fever vaccine responses in identical twins.

The TCR was taken from a woman aged 18-29 years in good health. The sample was PBMCs.

In DNA form, the CDR3 reads TGTGCCAGTAGCCCGACAGGGTCGTATGAGCAGTTCTTC. Its translation: CASSPTGSYEQFF. This rearrangement joins TRBV19 to TRBJ2-1; the match to TRBD1 covers 7 bases. Germline loops: CDR1 LNHDA, CDR2 SQIVND (reference sequence). The V and J ends lost 6 bases and 8 bases, in that order; junction bases with no gene match: 7. CDR3 length: 13 amino acids.